The next 8 T cell receptor beta chains were all read from a single sample in a study of preoperative IRX-2 immunotherapy in early breast cancer. Treatment given: preoperative locoregional IRX-2 cytokine immunotherapy. Clones were sequenced by immunoSEQ multiplex PCR, and TCRdb holds only the in-frame ones, with some missing. Seen here are 30,000 or so clones, 90% observed once, and the top ten hold around a tenth. The sample was taken from a patient treated with IRX-2 immunotherapy. The receptors originated from a human donor with breast cancer.

The rearrangement links TRBV5-1 to TRBJ1-2; 8 bases line up with TRBD1. This CDR3 spans 15 amino acids. Germline values: CDR1 SGHRS, CDR2 YFSETQ. Trimming at V came to 6 bases and at J to 5 bases, leaving 12 bases not matched to a gene. CDR3 sequence: CASNSGQGPLYGYTF. The CDR3 nucleotides read TGCGCCAGCAATTCTGGACAGGGTCCATTATATGGCTACACCTTC.

This chain links TRBV6-5 with TRBJ2-7, with 10 nucleotides matching TRBD1. Germline assignment: CDR1 MNHEY and CDR2 SVGAGI. This CDR3 is built from 14 residues. The junction had 6 bases not matched to a gene; V was cut back by 5 bases and J by 5 bases. The CDR3: CASSPGTGVHEQYF. DNA for the CDR3: TGTGCCAGCAGTCCCGGGACAGGGGTCCACGAGCAGTACTTC.

The chain links TRBV19 to TRBJ2-7; D remains ambiguous. From germline, CDR1 is LNHDA and CDR2 SQIVND (reference sequence). V was cut by 7 bases and J by 0 bases, with 16 bases left in between. This CDR3 is 15 amino acids long. CDR3 residues: CASTSGPLSSYEQYF. For the CDR3, the DNA is TGTGCCAGTACATCAGGACCTCTGAGCTCCTACGAGCAGTACTTC.

The chain recombines TRBV29-1 with TRBJ1-3; D not resolved. This CDR3 contains 12 residues. V was clipped by 4 bases and J by 3 bases, with 7 bases between them. Germline assignment: CDR1 SQVTM and CDR2 ANQGSEA. The CDR3 DNA reads TGCAGCGTTGCGGAGAATGGAAACACCATATATTTT. It specifies CSVAENGNTIYF.

This clone was seen more than once but under ten times. The chain combines TRBV5-4 with TRBJ1-3, with unresolved D. Trimming removed 1 base from V and 4 bases from J, with 9 bases in between. Per germline, CDR1 SGHNT and CDR2 YYREEE (reference sequence). CDR3 length: 14 residues. This chain's CDR3 is CASSLTVEGNTIYF. CDR3 DNA: TGTGCCAGCAGCTTGACAGTGGAGGGAAACACCATATATTTT.

The V call is TRBV7-2, the J call TRBJ2-3; D not certain. CDR1 and CDR2 (germline): SGHTA, FQGNSA. V gave up 3 bases and J gave up 6 bases, with 10 bases separating them. This CDR3 contains 13 residues. The CDR3 sequence: CASSLDRKDTQYF. As DNA, the CDR3 is TGTGCCAGCAGCTTGGACCGAAAGGATACGCAGTATTTT.

This chain joins TRBV11-3 and TRBJ1-1; D possibly corresponds to TRBD1 (5 bases). The CDR3 sequence is 12 residues long. Germline loops: CDR1 SGHNT, CDR2 YENEEA. The V end was cut by 5 bases, the J end by 8 bases, with 12 bases between. The CDR3 here is CASSLNRQEAFF. CDR3 nucleotides: TGTGCCAGCAGCCTCAACCGACAGGAAGCTTTCTTT. The whole variable domain, filled in from reference TRBV11-3 and TRBJ1-1, reads EAGVVQSPRYKIIEKKQPVAFWCNPISGHNTLYWYLQNLGQGPELLIRYENEEAVDDSQLPKDRFSAERLKGVDSTLKIQPAELGDSAVYLCASSLNRQEAFFGQGTRLTVV.

V usage is TRBV6-5 and J usage is TRBJ2-2, with D possibly matching TRBD2 (6 bases). The germline gives CDR1 MNHEY, CDR2 SVGAGI. Trimming pared 8 bases from V and 1 base from J, leaving 14 bases between. The CDR3 runs 15 residues. The CDR3 DNA reads as TGTGCCAGCGGAGGGAGACTAGGGAACACCGGGGAGCTGTTTTTT. It translates to CASGGRLGNTGELFF.